Ten or more counts support the clone carrying this T cell receptor beta chain. The ends were cut back, 5 bases at V and 3 bases at J, with 17 bases in the middle. The CDR3 contains 15 residues. Germline V gene data show CDR1 as KGHSH and CDR2 as LQKENI. This record comes from a study of regulatory T cells in long-lasting Graves disease. The time point here: newly diagnosed GD, antithyroid drugs for less than 3 months. The TCR library was prepared using RNA isolated from PBMCs. In building TCR beta libraries, iRepertoire HTBI primers were used together with Arm-PCR of CDR3 regions. TCRdb reprocessed the multiplex PCR reads via MiXCR and lists one record per CDR3 protein. Among hundreds of thousands of distinct CDR3 sequences, roughly a sixth were seen once, and the ten largest hold roughly 25%. These data are also associated with another study on T cells in Graves' hyperthyroidism and ophthalmopathy.

Sequencing used peripheral blood mononuclear cells (PBMCs), obtained at new diagnosis, from a patient treated with antithyroid drugs. This chain links TRBV18 with TRBJ2-7; D might be TRBD1 (6 bases). The clonotype was recovered from a woman aged 35 to 60 with Graves disease. The CDR3 DNA reads TGTGCCAGCTCATCCCCGGGACATCGGATCTACGAGCAGTACTTC. It encodes CASSSPGHRIYEQYF.